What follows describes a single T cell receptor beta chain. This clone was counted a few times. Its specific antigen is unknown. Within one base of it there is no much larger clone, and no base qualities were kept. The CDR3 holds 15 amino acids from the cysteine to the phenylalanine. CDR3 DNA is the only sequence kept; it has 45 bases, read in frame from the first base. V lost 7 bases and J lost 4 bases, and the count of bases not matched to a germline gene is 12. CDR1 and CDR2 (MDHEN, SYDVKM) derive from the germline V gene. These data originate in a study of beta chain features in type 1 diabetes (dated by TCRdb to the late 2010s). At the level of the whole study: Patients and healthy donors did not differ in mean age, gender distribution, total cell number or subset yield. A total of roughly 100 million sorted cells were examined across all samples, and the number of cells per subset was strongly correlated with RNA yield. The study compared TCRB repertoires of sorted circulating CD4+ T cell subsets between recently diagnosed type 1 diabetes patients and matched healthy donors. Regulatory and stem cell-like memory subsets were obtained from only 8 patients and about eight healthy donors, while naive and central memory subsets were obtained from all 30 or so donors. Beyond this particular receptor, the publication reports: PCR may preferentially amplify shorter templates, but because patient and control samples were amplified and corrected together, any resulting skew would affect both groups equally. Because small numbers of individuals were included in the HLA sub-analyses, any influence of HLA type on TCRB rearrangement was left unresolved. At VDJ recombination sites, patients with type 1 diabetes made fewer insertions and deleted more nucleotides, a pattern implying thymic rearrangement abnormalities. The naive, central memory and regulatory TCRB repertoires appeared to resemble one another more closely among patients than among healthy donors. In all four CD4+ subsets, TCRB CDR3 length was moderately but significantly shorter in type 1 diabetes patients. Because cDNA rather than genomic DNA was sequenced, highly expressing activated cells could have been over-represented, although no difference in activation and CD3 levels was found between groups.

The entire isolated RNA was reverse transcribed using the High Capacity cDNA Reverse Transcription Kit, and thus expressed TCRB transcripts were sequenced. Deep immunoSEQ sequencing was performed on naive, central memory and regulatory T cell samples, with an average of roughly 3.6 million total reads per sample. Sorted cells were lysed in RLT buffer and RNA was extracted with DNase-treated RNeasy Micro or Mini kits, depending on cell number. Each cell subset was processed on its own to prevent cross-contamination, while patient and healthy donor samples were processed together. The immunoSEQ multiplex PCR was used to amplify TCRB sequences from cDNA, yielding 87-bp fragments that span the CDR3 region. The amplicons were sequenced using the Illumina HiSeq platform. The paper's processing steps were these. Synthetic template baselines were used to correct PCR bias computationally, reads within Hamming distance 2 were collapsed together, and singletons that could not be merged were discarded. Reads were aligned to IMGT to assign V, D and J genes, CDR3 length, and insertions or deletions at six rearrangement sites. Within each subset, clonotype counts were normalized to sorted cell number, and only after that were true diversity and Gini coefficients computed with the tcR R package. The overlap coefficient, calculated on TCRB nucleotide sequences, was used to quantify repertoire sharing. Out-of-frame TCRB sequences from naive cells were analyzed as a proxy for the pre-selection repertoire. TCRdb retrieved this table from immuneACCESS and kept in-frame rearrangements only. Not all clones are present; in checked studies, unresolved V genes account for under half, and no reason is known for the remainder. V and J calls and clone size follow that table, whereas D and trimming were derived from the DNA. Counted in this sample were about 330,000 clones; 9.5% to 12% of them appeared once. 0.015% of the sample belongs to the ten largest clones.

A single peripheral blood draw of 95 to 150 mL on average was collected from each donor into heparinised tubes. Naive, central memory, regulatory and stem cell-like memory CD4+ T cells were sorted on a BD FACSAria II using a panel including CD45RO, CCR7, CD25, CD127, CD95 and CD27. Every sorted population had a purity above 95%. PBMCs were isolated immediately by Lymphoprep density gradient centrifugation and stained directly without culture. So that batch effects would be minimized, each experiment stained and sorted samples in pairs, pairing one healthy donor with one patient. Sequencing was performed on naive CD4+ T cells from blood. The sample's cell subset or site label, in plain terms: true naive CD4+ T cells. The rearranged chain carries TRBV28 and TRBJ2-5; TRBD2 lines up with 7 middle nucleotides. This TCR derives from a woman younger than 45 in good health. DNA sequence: TGTGCCAGCAACTTAGGTTTGGCGGGAGTAGAGACCCAGTACTTC. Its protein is CASNLGLAGVETQYF.